These 4 T cell receptor beta chains were all obtained from the same sample, sequenced in a study of control samples from healthy donors and cancer patients. Measured with immunoSEQ multiplex PCR; TCRdb has only the in-frame clones, and not every one. The table lists roughly 38,000 clones, 80% to 95% of them singletons, with more than 3% in the top ten. The sequencing input was blood. Every receptor here comes from a woman in her forties or fifties in good health.

The chain has TRBV7-9 and TRBJ2-3; no firm D call. Trimming removed 6 bases at V and 4 bases at J, with 2 bases between. This CDR3 is 10 amino acids long. Germline CDR1 is SEHNR and CDR2 is FQNEAQ (reference sequence). The CDR3 spells CASSSDTQYF. In DNA, the CDR3 is TGTGCCAGCAGTTCAGATACGCAGTATTTT.

The chain carries TRBV6-1 and TRBJ2-2, with D perhaps TRBD2 (6 bases). Trimming shortened V by 3 bases and J by 4 bases, and 9 bases separated the two germline ends. The CDR3 totals 14 residues. The germline V gene encodes CDR1 MNHNS and CDR2 SASEGT. The CDR3 region has the DNA TGTGCCAGCAGTGAGGGGGGTTTCACCGGGGAGCTGTTTTTT. Encoded protein: CASSEGGFTGELFF.

The V and J genes are TRBV3-1 (or the pseudogene TRBV3-2) and TRBJ2-5; D gene unclear. The CDR3 consists of 15 residues. Trimming took 0 bases from V and 3 from J, leaving 11 bases between them. CDR1 is LGHDT, CDR2 YNNKEL, per germline (reference sequence). CDR3 loop: CASSQERHYKETQYF. In nucleotides, the CDR3 is TGTGCCAGCAGCCAAGAACGGCACTACAAAGAGACCCAGTACTTC.

This chain connects TRBV24-1 to TRBJ1-5, with D uncertain. This CDR3 has 15 residues. Trimming shortened V by 9 bases and J by 1 base, and 15 bases separated the two germline ends. Germline CDR1 is KGHDR and CDR2 is SFDVKD. CDR3 in amino acids: CATRACLGSNQPQHF. The CDR3 bases are TGTGCCACCCGTGCTTGCCTTGGCAGCAATCAGCCCCAGCATTTT.